This TCR beta chain was sequenced during a study of cytomegalovirus exposure and HLA in healthy donors. Whole-study findings and limits: According to the study, about 180 TCR beta chains were cytomegalovirus-associated.

Sequencing was performed with immunoSEQ multiplex PCR; in TCRdb, only in-frame clones are kept and a portion is missing. Of about 180,000 clones in the sample, roughly 89% were seen once. Unmatched junction bases numbered 7, after V lost 7 bases and J lost 5 bases. From germline, CDR1 is PRHDT and CDR2 FYEKMQ (reference sequence). The CDR3 consists of 13 residues. To note about this clone: Its target is unknown.

This receptor was identified in a young woman in good health and CMV-seronegative. Sequencing was done on a sample of PBMCs. This chain links TRBV13 with TRBJ1-2; 7 bases align to TRBD1. The CDR3 is CASKRQGEYGYTF. Written as DNA, the CDR3 is TGTGCCAGCAAAAGGCAGGGGGAGTATGGCTACACCTTC. Full variable domain (outside the CDR3, taken from reference TRBV13 and TRBJ1-2): AAGVIQSPRHLIKEKRETATLKCYPIPRHDTVYWYQQGPGQDPQFLISFYEKMQSDKGSIPDRFSAQQFSDYHSELNMSSLELGDSALYFCASKRQGEYGYTFGSGTRLTVV.